This passage covers 15 T cell receptor beta chains from one sample sequenced in a study of cytomegalovirus exposure and HLA in healthy donors. PCR used 60 Vbeta primers and 13 Jbeta primers. The method was immunoSEQ multiplex PCR; TCRdb's version includes in-frame clones alone and lacks a portion of them. The sample yields around 67,000 clones, more than 75% seen once. The source material was PBMCs. The origin of the receptors is a man younger than 30 in good health and CMV-seropositive.

The chain couples TRBV10-1 to TRBJ1-2, with D possibly TRBD1 on 6 matching bases. V lost 5 bases to trimming and J lost 0 bases, with 13 bases between them. The CDR3 sequence is 15 residues long. CDR1 and CDR2 from the germline V gene are WNHNN and SYGVQD (reference sequence). CDR3 bases: TGCGCCAGCAGTCCGGGACACCAGTCTAACTATGGCTACACCTTC. Its protein is CASSPGHQSNYGYTF.

The chain links TRBV5-1 to TRBJ2-2, with 8 bases lining up with TRBD2. The V gene end was trimmed by 4 bases and the J gene end by 6 bases; junction bases not matched to a gene: 8. Germline CDR1 and CDR2: SGHRS and YFSETQ. This CDR3 has 15 amino acids. CDR3 protein: CASSPTAGEAGELFF. CDR3 DNA sequence: TGCGCCAGCAGCCCAACAGCGGGAGAGGCCGGGGAGCTGTTTTTT. Complete variable domain (other parts from reference TRBV5-1 and TRBJ2-2): KAGVTQTPRYLIKTRGQQVTLSCSPISGHRSVSWYQQTPGQGLQFLFEYFSETQRNKGNFPGRFSGRQFSNSRSEMNVSTLELGDSALYLCASSPTAGEAGELFFGEGSRLTVL.

The chain links TRBV4-1 to TRBJ2-1; 7 nucleotides match TRBD2. J lost 1 base, V lost 3 bases, and 3 bases had no gene match. Germline lookup yields CDR1 MGHRA and CDR2 YSYEKL. There are 15 residues in the CDR3. The CDR3 DNA reads TGCGCCAGCAGCCAGTTAGCGGGTTCCTACAATGAGCAGTTCTTC. Amino acid sequence: CASSQLAGSYNEQFF.

V usage is TRBV5-1 and J usage is TRBJ1-4; D gene ambiguous. Germline-derived CDR1 and CDR2 are SGHRS and YFSETQ. The CDR3 covers 14 residues. The V end was cut by 5 bases, the J end by 0 bases, with 8 bases between. CDR3 protein: CASSSGATNEKLFF. The CDR3 DNA follows: TGCGCCAGCAGTAGTGGTGCAACTAATGAAAAACTGTTTTTT.

As for this clone: The likely explanation is a read error, given a far larger clone one base away. The rearrangement uses TRBV5-4 and TRBJ1-1, with 9 bases matching TRBD1. The CDR3 length is 13 residues. The J segment lost 4 bases and the V segment lost 4 bases, leaving 2 bases of the junction unmatched. Germline CDR1 is SGHNT and CDR2 is YYREEE (reference sequence). The CDR3 loop is CASSLTGGTEAFF. CDR3 DNA: TGTGCCAGCAGCCTGACAGGGGGCACTGAAGCTTTCTTT. Full variable domain (remainder filled in from reference TRBV5-4 and TRBJ1-1): ETGVTQSPTHLIKTRGQQVTLRCSSQSGHNTVSWYQQALGQGPQFIFQYYREEENGRGNFPPRFSGLQFPNYSSELNVNALELDDSALYLCASSLTGGTEAFFGQGTRLTVV.

This clone was picked up a small number of times. The genes are TRBV6-1 and TRBJ2-7, with D possibly matching TRBD1 (5 bases). The CDR3 is 13 residues long. Per germline, CDR1 MNHNS and CDR2 SASEGT. Trimming removed 6 bases at V and 2 bases at J, with 11 bases between. CDR3 protein: CASRDDSPYEQYF. The CDR3 nucleotides are TGTGCCAGCAGGGACGACAGCCCCTACGAGCAGTACTTC.

There are a few counts of this clone. The V call is TRBV23-1, the J call TRBJ2-7, with D perhaps matching TRBD1 (6 bases). TRBV23-1 is reported as an ORF; its role is uncertain. The V end was cut by 3 bases, the J end by 0 bases, with 27 bases between. The CDR3 runs 20 residues. The CDR3 reads CASSHKLSGTPSLSSYEQYF. CDR3 nucleotide sequence: TGCGCCAGCAGTCATAAATTGTCCGGGACACCTTCGTTAAGCTCCTACGAGCAGTACTTC.

This rearrangement joins TRBV9 to TRBJ1-4; D is perhaps TRBD1 (6 bases). The CDR3 totals 13 residues. Trimming left V 7 bases short and J 6 bases short, with 13 bases between. CDR1 and CDR2 from the germline V gene are SGDLS and YYNGEE. The CDR3 protein is CASGSGVDEKLFF. The DNA for the CDR3 is TGTGCCAGCGGGTCAGGGGTTGATGAAAAACTGTTTTTT.

The table lists this clone with a few counts. V gene TRBV6-1 combines with J gene TRBJ2-7, with unresolved D. This CDR3 comprises 12 residues. From germline, CDR1 is MNHNS and CDR2 SASEGT. The ends were cut back, 6 bases at V and 3 bases at J, with 9 bases in the middle. This CDR3 is CASRMYSYEQYF. DNA of the CDR3: TGTGCCAGCAGGATGTACAGCTACGAGCAGTACTTC.

The chain has TRBV5-1 and TRBJ2-4; a weak D match, TRBD1 (6 bases). The CDR3 extends over 15 amino acids. V shed 3 bases and J shed 0 bases, with 10 bases lying between them. Germline V gene sequence: CDR1 SGHRS, CDR2 YFSETQ. This CDR3 reads CASSYQTGAKNIQYF. The CDR3 nucleotides read TGCGCCAGCAGCTACCAGACAGGAGCCAAAAACATTCAGTACTTC.

The rearrangement joins TRBV30 to TRBJ1-5; 11 nucleotides align to TRBD1. The CDR3 has 19 residues. J gave up 2 bases and V 0 bases, and 12 bases lay outside the gene matches. The germline gives CDR1 GTSNPN, CDR2 SVGIG (reference sequence). The CDR3 region has the DNA TGTGCCTGGAGTGTACTTCCCGGACAGGGGGCGAAGGGCAATCAGCCCCAGCATTTT. As protein: CAWSVLPGQGAKGNQPQHF.

The rearrangement links TRBV5-6 to TRBJ1-1; D call uncertain. CDR3 length equals 14 residues. Germline-derived CDR1 and CDR2 are SGHDT and YYEEEE. V gave up 2 bases and J gave up 1 base, with 9 bases separating them. DNA of the CDR3: TGTGCCAGCAGCTTTATGGGCCCGAACACTGAAGCTTTCTTT. The encoded protein is CASSFMGPNTEAFF.

The chain employs TRBV7-9 and TRBJ1-2, with 9 bases matching TRBD1. Germline V lookup: CDR1 SEHNR, CDR2 FQNEAQ (reference sequence). J gave up 1 base and V 0 bases, and 0 bases lay outside the gene matches. The CDR3 has 15 amino acids. CDR3 amino acids: CASSLAGQGNYGYTF. As DNA, the CDR3 is TGTGCCAGCAGCTTAGCGGGACAGGGTAACTATGGCTACACCTTC.

The rearrangement links TRBV4-2 to TRBJ1-4; D unclear. The CDR3 spans 14 residues. Per the germline V gene, CDR1 is LGHNA and CDR2 is YNFKEQ. V was shortened by 1 base and J by 2 bases, with 5 bases between the two germline ends. DNA of the CDR3: TGTGCCAGCAGCCAAGTGGCTACTAATGAAAAACTGTTTTTT. It translates to CASSQVATNEKLFF.

The chain joins TRBV5-4 to TRBJ2-1; 14 nucleotides agree with TRBD2. V lost 4 bases and J lost 4; bases outside the gene matches: 4. The CDR3 totals 16 residues. Germline-derived CDR1 and CDR2 are SGHNT and YYREEE (reference sequence). CDR3 bases: TGTGCCAGCAGCCCAGGGACTAGCGGGGGATACAATGAGCAGTTCTTC. It codes for CASSPGTSGGYNEQFF.